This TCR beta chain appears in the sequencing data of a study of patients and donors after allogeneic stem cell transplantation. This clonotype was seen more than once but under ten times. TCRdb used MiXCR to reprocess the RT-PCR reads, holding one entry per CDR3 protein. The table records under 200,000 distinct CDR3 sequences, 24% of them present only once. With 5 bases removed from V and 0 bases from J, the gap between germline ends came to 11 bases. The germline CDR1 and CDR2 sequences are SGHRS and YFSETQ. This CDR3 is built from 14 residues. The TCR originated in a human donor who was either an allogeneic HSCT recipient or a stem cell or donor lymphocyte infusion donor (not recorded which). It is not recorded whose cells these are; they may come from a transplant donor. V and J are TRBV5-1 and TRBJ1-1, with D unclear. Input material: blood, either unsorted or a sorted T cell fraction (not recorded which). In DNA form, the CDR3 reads TGCGCCAGCAGTTCGACGGGAATGAACACTGAAGCTTTCTTT. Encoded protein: CASSSTGMNTEAFF.